The clone carrying this TCR beta chain was detected many times. Its cognate antigen is unknown. TCRdb re-analysed the RT-PCR reads in MiXCR, keeping a single row per CDR3 protein. The table has hundreds of thousands of distinct CDR3 sequences, roughly 14% seen once; the top ten hold 11%. This entry is derived from a study of response to subunit inactivated influenza vaccine. Study-wide results and limits: Authors suggested each seasonal influenza vaccination recruits few new T cells.

Germline V gene sequence: CDR1 DFQATT, CDR2 SNEGSKA (reference sequence). Trimming cost V 2 bases and J 1 base, with 7 bases left between them. The CDR3 covers 13 residues. The material was PBMCs from blood, obtained about 13 days after vaccination. The chain is built from TRBV20-1 and TRBJ2-3; no clear D. This clonotype originated in a man aged 45-60 years who received an inactivated influenza vaccine. The CDR3 protein is CSARLGGTDTQYF. DNA of the CDR3: TGCAGTGCTAGATTGGGCGGCACAGATACGCAGTATTTT.